These 5 T cell receptor beta chains were all obtained from the same sample, sequenced in a study of OX40 agonist ivuxolimab in advanced cancers. TCRdb's table, derived via immunoSEQ multiplex PCR, lists solely in-frame clones and lacks some. The sample contains tens of thousands of clones, 88% of which appear only once. Here the sequenced sample was CD4+ or CD8+ T cells sorted from blood, taken in a trial of the OX40 agonist ivuxolimab. Source of these receptors: an adult with an advanced solid tumor such as melanoma, head and neck, liver or kidney cancer.

The J gene is TRBJ1-2, the V gene TRBV28; the D gene is possibly TRBD1 (5 bases). Germline CDR1 reads MDHEN; CDR2 reads SYDVKM. The CDR3 is 13 residues long. V was shortened by 4 bases and J by 3 bases, with 9 bases between the two germline ends. CDR3 coding DNA: TGTGCCAGCAGTTCCCCAGGGTACTATGGCTACACCTTC. Its protein product is CASSSPGYYGYTF.

Notes on this clone: Other DNA sequences in this specimen translate into the identical CDR3. This chain links TRBV30 with TRBJ1-2, with a weak D call TRBD1 (5 bases). The CDR3 has 13 amino acids. Germline V gene data show CDR1 as GTSNPN and CDR2 as SVGIG (reference sequence). Trimming removed 3 bases from V and 5 bases from J, with 13 bases in between. The CDR3 DNA follows: TGTGCCTGGAGGCGGGGGGGAGGGTATGGCTACACCTTC. Amino acids: CAWRRGGGYGYTF.

V and J are TRBV6-1 and TRBJ2-3; 12 nucleotides align to TRBD1. The germline V gene has CDR1 MNHNS and CDR2 SASEGT. The CDR3 consists of 15 residues. The J segment lost 5 bases and the V segment lost 7 bases, leaving 7 bases of the junction unmatched. CDR3 in DNA: TGTGCCAGCAACCGGGACAGGGGGCATGGAGATACGCAGTATTTT. Amino acids: CASNRDRGHGDTQYF.

The J gene is TRBJ2-3, the V gene TRBV7-6; D is perhaps TRBD2 (6 bases). The germline gives CDR1 SGHVS, CDR2 FNYEAQ. V lost 5 bases, J lost 0 bases, and 12 bases lay in between. The CDR3 consists of 15 residues. CDR3 loop: CASSTGVLSTDTQYF. CDR3 DNA: TGTGCCAGCAGCACGGGGGTCTTAAGCACAGATACGCAGTATTTT.

The rearrangement links TRBV29-1 to TRBJ2-3; 7 nucleotides align to TRBD1. V lost 6 bases and J lost 2; bases outside the gene matches: 8. Per the germline V gene, CDR1 is SQVTM and CDR2 is ANQGSEA. The CDR3 has 14 amino acids. CDR3: CSVGTATSTDTQYF. The CDR3 nucleotides read TGCAGCGTGGGGACAGCTACTTCCACAGATACGCAGTATTTT.